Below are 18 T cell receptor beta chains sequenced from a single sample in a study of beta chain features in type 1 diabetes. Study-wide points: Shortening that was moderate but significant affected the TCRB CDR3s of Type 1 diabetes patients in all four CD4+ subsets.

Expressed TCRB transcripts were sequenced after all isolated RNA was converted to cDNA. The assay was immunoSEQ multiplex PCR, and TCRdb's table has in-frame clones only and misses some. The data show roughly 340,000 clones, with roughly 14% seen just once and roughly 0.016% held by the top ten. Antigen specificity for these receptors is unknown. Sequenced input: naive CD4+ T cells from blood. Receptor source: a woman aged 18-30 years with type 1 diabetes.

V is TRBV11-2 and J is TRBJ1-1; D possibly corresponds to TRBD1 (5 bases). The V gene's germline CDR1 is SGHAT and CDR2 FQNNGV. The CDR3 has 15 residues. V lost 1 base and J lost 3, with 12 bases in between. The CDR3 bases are TGTGCCAGCAGCTTAGGGGGAGGGGATTACACTGAAGCTTTCTTT. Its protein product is CASSLGGGDYTEAFF.

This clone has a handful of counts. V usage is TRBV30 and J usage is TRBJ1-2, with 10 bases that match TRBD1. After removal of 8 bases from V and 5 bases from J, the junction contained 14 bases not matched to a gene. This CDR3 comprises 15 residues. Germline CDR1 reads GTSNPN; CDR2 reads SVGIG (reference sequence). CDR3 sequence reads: CAGPPGQGTKYGYTF. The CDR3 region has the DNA TGTGCCGGCCCTCCGGGACAGGGGACGAAATATGGCTACACCTTC.

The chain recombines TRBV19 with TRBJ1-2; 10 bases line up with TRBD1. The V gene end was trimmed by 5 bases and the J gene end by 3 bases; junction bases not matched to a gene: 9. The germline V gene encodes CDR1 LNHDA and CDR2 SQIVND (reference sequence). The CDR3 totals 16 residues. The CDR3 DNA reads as TGTGCCAGTAGTGAGCCGGGACAGGGGCTCTACTATGGCTACACCTTC. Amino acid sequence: CASSEPGQGLYYGYTF.

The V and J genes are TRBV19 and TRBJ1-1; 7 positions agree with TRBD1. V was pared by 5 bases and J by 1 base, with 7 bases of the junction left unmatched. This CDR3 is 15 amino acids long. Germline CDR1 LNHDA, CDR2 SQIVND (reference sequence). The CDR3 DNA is TGTGCCAGTAGTGATCGACAGGGAGGGAACACTGAAGCTTTCTTT. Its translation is CASSDRQGGNTEAFF.

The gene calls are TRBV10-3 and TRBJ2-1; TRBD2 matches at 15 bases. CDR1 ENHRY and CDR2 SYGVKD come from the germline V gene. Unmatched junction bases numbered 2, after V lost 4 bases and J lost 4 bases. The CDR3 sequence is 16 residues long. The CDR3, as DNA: TGTGCCATCAGTGGGACTAGCGGGAGGGATTACAATGAGCAGTTCTTC. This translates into CAISGTSGRDYNEQFF.

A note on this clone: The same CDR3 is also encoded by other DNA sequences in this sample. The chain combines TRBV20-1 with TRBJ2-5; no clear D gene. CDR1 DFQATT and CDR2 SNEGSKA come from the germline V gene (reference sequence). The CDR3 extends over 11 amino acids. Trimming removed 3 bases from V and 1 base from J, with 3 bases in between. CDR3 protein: CSASRQETQYF. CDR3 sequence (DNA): TGCAGTGCTAGTCGCCAAGAGACCCAGTACTTC.

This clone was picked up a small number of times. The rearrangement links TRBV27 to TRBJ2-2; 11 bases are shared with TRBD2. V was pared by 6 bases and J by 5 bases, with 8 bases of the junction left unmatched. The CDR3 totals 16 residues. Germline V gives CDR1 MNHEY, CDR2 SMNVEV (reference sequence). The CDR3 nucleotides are TGTGCCAGCAGCCGGCTAGCGGGAGGCCCGACCGGGGAGCTGTTTTTT. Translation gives CASSRLAGGPTGELFF.

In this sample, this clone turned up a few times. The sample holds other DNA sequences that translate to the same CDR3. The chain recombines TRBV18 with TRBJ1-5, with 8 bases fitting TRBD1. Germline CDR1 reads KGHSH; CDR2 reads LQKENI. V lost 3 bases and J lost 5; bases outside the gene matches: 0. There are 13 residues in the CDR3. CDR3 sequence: CASSPGQDQPQHF. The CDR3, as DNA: TGTGCCAGCTCACCGGGACAGGATCAGCCCCAGCATTTT. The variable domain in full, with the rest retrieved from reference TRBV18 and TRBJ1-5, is NAGVMQNPRHLVRRRGQEARLRCSPMKGHSHVYWYRQLPEEGLKFMVYLQKENIIDESGMPKERFSAEFPKEGPSILRIQQVVRGDSAAYFCASSPGQDQPQHFGDGTRLSIL.

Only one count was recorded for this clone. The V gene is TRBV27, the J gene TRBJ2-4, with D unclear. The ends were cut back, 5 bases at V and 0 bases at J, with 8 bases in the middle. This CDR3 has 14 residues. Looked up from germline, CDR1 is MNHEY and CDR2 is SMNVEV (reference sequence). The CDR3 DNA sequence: TGTGCCAGCAGTCTTAACATAGCCAAAAACATTCAGTACTTC. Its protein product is CASSLNIAKNIQYF.

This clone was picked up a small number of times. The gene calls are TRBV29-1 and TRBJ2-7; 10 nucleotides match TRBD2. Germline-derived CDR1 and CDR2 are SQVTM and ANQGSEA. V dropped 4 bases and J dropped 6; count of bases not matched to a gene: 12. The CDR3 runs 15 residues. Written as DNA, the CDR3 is TGCAGCGTTGTGCGTTTGTCTAGCGGGAGAATCGAGCAGTACTTC. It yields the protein CSVVRLSSGRIEQYF.

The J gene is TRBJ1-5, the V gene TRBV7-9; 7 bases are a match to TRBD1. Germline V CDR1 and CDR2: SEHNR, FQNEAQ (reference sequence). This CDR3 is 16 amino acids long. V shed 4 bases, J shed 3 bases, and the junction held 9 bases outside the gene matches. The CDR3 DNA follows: TGTGCCAGCAGCTCCCGAGGGGGCGCGGACAATCAGCCCCAGCATTTT. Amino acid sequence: CASSSRGGADNQPQHF.

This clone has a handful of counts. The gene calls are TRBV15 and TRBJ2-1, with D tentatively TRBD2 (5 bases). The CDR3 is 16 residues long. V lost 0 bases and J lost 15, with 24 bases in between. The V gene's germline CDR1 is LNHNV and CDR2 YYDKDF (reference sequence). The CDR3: CATSREAVLNSVQLFF. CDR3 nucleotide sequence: TGTGCCACCAGCAGAGAGGCGGTTCTGAATAGCGTCCAATTGTTCTTC.

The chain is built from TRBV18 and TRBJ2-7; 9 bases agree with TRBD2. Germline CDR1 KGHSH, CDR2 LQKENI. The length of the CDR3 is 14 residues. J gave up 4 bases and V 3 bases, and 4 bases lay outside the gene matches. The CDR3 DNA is TGTGCCAGCTCACCCCTAGCGGGGAGATACGAGCAGTACTTC. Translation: CASSPLAGRYEQYF.

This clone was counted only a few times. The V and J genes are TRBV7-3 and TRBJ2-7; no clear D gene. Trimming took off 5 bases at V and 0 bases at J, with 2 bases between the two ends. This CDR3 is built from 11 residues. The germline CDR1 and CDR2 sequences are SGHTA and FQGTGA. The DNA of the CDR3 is TGTGCCAGCAGCCTCTCCTACGAGCAGTACTTC. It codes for CASSLSYEQYF.

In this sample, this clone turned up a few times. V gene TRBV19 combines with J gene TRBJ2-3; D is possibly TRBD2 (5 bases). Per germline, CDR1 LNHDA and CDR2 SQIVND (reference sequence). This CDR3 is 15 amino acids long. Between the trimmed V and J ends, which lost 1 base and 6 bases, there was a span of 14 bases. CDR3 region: CASSIASSRRDTQYF. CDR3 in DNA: TGTGCCAGTAGTATAGCGTCTAGCAGGCGGGATACGCAGTATTTT. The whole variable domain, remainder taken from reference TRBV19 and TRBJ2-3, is DGGITQSPKYLFRKEGQNVTLSCEQNLNHDAMYWYRQDPGQGLRLIYYSQIVNDFQKGDIAEGYSVSREKKESFPLTVTSAQKNPTAFYLCASSIASSRRDTQYFGPGTRLTVL.

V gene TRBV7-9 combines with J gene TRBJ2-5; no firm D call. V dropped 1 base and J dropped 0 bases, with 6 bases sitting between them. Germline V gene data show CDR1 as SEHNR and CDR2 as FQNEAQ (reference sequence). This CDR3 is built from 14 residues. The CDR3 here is CASSLGGYQETQYF. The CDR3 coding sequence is TGTGCCAGCAGCTTAGGCGGATACCAAGAGACCCAGTACTTC.

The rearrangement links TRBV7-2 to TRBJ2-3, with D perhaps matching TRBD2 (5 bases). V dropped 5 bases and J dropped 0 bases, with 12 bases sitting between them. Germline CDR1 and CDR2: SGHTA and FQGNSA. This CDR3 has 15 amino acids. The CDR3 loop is CASSLSGGSTDTQYF. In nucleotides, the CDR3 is TGTGCCAGCAGCCTCTCTGGCGGGAGCACAGATACGCAGTATTTT.

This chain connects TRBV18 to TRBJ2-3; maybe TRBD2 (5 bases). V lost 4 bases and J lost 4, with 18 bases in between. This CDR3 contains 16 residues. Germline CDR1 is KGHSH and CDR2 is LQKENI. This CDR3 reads CASSLNGPLGADTQYF. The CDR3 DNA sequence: TGTGCCAGCTCACTAAATGGACCCCTCGGGGCAGATACGCAGTATTTT.